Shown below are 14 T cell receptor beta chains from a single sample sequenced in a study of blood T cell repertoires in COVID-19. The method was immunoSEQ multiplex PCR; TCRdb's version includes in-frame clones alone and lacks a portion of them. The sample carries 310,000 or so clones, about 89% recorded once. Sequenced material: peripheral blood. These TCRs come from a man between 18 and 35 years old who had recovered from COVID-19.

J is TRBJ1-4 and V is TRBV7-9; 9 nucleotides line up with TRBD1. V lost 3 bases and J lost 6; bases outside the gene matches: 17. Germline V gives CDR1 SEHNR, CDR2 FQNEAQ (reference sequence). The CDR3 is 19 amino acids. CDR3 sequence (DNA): TGTGCCAGCAGCTTTGGAGCGGGGACAGGGATGATCCTTCATGAAAAACTGTTTTTT. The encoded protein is CASSFGAGTGMILHEKLFF.

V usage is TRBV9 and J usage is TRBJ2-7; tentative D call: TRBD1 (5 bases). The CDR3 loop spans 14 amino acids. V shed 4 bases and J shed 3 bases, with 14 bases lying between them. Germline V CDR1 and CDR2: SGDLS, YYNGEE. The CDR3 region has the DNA TGTGCCAGCAGCCCCCTCGTGCAGGGCTACGAGCAGTACTTC. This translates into CASSPLVQGYEQYF.

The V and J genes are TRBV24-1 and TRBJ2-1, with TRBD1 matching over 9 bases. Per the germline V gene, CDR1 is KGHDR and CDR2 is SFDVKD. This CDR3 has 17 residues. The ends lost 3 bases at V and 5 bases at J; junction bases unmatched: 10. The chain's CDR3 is CATSDGQGPTGNNEQFF. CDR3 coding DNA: TGTGCCACCAGTGATGGACAGGGGCCTACTGGTAACAATGAGCAGTTCTTC.

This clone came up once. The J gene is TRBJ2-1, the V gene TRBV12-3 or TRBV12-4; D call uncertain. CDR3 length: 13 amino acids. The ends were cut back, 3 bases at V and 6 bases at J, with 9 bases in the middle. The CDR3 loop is CASSLPGLNEQFF. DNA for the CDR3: TGTGCCAGCAGTTTGCCGGGTCTCAATGAGCAGTTCTTC.

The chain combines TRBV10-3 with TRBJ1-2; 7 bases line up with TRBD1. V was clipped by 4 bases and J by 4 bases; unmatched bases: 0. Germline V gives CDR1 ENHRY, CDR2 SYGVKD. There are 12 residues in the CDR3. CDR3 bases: TGTGCCATCAGTGGACAGGGCTATGGCTACACCTTC. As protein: CAISGQGYGYTF.

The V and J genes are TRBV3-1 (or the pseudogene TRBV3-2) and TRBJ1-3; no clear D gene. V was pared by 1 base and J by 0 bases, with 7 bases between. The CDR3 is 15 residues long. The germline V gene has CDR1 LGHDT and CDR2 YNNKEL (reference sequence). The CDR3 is CASSQAGSSGNTIYF. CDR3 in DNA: TGTGCCAGCAGCCAAGCCGGGAGCTCTGGAAACACCATATATTTT.

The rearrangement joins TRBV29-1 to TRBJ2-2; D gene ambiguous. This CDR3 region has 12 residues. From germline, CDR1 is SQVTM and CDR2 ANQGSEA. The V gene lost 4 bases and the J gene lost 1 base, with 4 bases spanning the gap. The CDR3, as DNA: TGCAGCGTTGGCGGGAACACCGGGGAGCTGTTTTTT. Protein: CSVGGNTGELFF.

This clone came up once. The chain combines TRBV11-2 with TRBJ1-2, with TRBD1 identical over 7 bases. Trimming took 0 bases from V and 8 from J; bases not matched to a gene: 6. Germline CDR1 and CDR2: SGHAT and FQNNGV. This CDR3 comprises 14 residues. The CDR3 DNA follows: TGTGCCAGCAGCTTAGATCGACAGGGTGGCGGCTACACCTTC. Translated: CASSLDRQGGGYTF.

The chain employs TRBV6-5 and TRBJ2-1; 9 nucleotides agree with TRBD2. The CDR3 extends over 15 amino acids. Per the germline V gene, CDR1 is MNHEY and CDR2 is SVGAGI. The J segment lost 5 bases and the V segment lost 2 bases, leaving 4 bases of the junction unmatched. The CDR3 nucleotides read TGTGCCAGCAGTTACATCAGCGGGGGGAACAATGAGCAGTTCTTC. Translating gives CASSYISGGNNEQFF.

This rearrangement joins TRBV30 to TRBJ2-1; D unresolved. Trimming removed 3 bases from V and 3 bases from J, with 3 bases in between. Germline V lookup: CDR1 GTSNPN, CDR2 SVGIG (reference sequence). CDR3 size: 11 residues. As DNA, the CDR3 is TGTGCCTGGAGCCACTACAATGAGCAGTTCTTC. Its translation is CAWSHYNEQFF.

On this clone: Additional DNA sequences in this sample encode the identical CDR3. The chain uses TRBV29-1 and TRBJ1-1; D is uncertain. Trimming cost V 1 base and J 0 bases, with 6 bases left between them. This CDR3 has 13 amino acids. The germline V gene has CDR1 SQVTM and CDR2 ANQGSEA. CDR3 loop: CSVEGRMNTEAFF. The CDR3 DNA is TGCAGCGTTGAAGGGCGGATGAACACTGAAGCTTTCTTT.

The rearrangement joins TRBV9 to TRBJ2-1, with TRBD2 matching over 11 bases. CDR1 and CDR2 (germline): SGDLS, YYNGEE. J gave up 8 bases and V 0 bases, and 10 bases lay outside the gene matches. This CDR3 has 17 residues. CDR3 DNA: TGTGCCAGCAGCGTAGGAACTAGCGGGAGTCTCGGGGATGAGCAGTTCTTC. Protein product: CASSVGTSGSLGDEQFF.

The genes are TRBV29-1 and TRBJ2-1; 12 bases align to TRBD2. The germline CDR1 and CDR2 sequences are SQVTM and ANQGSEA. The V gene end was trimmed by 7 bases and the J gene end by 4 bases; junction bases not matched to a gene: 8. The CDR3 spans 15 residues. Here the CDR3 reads CSAQLAGGPYNEQFF. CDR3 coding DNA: TGCAGCGCCCAACTAGCGGGGGGCCCTTACAATGAGCAGTTCTTC.

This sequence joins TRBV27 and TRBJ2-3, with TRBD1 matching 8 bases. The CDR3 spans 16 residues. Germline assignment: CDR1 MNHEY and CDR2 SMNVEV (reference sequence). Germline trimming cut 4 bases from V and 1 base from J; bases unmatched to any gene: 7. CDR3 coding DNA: TGTGCCAGCAGTTCGTTCACGACAGGGGGCACAGATACGCAGTATTTT. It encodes CASSSFTTGGTDTQYF.